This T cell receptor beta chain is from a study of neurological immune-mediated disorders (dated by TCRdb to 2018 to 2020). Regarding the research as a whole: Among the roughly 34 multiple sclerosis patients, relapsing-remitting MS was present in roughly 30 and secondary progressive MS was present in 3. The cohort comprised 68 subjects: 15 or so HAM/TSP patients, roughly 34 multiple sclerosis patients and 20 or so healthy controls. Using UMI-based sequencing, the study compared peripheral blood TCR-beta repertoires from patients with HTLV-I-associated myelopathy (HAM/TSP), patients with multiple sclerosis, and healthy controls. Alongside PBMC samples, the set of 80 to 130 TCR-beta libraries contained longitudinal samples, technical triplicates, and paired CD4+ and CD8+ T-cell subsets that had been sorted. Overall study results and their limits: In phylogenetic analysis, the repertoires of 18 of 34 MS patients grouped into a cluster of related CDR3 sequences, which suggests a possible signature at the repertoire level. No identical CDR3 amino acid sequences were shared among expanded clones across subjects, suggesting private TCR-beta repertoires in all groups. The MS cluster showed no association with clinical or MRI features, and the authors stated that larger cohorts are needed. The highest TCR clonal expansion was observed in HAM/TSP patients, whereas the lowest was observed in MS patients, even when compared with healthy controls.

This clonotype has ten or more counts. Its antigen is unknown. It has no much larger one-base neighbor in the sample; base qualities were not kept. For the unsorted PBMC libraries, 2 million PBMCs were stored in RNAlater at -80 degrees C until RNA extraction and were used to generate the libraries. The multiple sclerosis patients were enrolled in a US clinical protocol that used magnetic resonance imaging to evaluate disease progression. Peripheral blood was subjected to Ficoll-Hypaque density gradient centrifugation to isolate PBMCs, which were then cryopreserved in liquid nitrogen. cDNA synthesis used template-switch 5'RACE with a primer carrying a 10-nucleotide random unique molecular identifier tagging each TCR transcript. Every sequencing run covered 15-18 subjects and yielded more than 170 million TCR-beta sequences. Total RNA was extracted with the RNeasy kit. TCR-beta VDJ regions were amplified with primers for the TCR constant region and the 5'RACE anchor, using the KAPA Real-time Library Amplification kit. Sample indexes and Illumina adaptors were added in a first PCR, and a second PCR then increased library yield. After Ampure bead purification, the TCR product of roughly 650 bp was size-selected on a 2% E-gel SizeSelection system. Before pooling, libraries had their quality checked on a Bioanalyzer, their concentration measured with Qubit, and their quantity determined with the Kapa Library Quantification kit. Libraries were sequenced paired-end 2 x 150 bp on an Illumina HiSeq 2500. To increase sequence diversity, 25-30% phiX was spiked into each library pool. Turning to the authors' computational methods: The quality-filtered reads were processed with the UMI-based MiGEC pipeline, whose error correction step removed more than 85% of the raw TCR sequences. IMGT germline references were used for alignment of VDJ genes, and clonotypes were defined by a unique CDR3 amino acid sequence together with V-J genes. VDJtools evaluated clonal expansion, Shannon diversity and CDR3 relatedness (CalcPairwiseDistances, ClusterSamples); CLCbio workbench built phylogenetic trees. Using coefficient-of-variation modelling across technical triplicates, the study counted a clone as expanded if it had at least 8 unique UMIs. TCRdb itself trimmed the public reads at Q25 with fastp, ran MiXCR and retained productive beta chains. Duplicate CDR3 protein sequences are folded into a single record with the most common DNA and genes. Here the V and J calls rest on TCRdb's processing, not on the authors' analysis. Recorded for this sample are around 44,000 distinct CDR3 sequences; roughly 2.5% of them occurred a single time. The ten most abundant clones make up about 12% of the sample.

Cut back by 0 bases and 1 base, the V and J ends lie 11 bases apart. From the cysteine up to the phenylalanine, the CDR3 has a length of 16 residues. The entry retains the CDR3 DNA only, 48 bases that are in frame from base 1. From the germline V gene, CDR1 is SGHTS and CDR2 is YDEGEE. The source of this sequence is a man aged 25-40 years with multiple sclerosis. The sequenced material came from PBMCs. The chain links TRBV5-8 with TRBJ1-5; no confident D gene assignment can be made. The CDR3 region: CASSLARIISNQPQHF. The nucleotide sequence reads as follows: TGTGCCAGCAGCTTGGCCCGCATAATCAGCAATCAGCCCCAGCATTTT.